This T cell receptor (beta chain) was sequenced in a study of blood T cell repertoires in COVID-19. In the study overall: The United States, Italy and Spain were the sources of the acute and convalescent COVID-19 samples.

Authors' processing steps: Estimation of nucleated cell counts relied on the amplification of reference gene primers. Some clones are missing from TCRdb's copy, which holds only in-frame ones; the method was immunoSEQ multiplex PCR. V, J and clone size derive from that table, while D and trimming were established from the DNA sequence. The sample yields fewer than 85,000 clones, over 80% seen once. Germline CDR1 MNHNS, CDR2 SASEGT. The CDR3 covers 16 residues. Unmatched junction bases numbered 8, after V lost 4 bases and J lost 2 bases. The sequence was collected from a man aged 45 to 65 with active COVID-19. This chain joins TRBV6-1 and TRBJ2-7; 10 bases agree with TRBD2. The sequenced material came from peripheral blood. CDR3 nucleotide sequence: TGTGCCAGCAGTGGCGGCTTAGCGGGGGGACCCTACGAGCAGTACTTC. Amino acid sequence: CASSGGLAGGPYEQYF.